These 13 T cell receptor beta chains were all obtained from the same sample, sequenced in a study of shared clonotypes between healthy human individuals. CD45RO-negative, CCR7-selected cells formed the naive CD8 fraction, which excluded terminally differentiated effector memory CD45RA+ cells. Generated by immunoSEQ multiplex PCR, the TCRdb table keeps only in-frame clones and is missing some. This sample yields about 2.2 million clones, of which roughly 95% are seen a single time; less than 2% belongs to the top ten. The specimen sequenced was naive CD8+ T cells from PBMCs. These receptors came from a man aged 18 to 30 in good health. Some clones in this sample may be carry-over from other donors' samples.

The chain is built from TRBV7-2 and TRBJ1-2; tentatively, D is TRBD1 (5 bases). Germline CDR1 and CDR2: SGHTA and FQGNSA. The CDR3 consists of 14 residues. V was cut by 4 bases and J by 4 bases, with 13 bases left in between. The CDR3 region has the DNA TGTGCCAGCAGCTACGTGAGGGACTTCTATGGCTACACCTTC. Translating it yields CASSYVRDFYGYTF. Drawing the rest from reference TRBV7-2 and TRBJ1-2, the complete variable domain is GAGVSQSPSNKVTEKGKDVELRCDPISGHTALYWYRQSLGQGLEFLIYFQGNSAPDKSGLPSDRFSAERTGGSVSTLTIQRTQQEDSAVYLCASSYVRDFYGYTFGSGTRLTVV.

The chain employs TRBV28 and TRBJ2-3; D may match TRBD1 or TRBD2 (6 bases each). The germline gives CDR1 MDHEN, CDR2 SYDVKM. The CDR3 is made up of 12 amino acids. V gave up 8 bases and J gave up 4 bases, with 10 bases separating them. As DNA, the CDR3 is TGTGCCAGCCGGGGGCCCCCAGATACGCAGTATTTT. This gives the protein CASRGPPDTQYF.

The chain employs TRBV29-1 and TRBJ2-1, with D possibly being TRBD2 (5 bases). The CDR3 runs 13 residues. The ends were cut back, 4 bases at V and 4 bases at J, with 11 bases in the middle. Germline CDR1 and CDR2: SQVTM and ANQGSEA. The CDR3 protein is CSVAPSGYNEQFF. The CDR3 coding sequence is TGCAGCGTTGCCCCCAGCGGTTACAATGAGCAGTTCTTC.

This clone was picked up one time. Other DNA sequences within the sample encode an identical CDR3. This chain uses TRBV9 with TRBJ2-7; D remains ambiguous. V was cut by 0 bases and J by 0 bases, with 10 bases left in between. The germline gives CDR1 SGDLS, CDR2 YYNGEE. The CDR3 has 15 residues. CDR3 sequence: CASSVGPGSSYEQYF. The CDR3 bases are TGTGCCAGCAGCGTAGGACCAGGAAGCTCCTACGAGCAGTACTTC.

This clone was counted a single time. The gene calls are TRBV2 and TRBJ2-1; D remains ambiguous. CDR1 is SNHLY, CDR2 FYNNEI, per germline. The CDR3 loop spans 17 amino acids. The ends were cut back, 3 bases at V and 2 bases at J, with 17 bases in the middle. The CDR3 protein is CASSDNSATGTYNEQFF. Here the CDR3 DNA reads TGTGCCAGCAGTGATAACTCGGCGACTGGAACCTACAATGAGCAGTTCTTC.

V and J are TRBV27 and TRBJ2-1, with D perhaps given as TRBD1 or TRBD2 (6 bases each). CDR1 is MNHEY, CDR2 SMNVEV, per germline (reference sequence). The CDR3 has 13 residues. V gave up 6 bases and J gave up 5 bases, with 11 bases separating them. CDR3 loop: CASSPGGHNEQFF. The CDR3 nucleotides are TGTGCCAGCAGCCCCGGGGGCCACAATGAGCAGTTCTTC.

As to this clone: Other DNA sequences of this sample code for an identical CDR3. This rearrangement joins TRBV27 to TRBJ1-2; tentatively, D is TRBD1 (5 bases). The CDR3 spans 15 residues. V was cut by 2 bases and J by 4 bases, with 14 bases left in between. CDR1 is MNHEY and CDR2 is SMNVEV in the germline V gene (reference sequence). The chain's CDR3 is CASSLRGEGLYGYTF. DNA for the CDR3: TGTGCCAGCAGTTTAAGGGGTGAGGGCCTCTATGGCTACACCTTC.

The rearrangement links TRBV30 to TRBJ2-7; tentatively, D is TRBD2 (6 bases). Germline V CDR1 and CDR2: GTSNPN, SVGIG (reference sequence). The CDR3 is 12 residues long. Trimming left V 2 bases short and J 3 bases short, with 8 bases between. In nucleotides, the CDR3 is TGTGCCTGGAGTTCTAGCGTCTACGAGCAGTACTTC. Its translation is CAWSSSVYEQYF.

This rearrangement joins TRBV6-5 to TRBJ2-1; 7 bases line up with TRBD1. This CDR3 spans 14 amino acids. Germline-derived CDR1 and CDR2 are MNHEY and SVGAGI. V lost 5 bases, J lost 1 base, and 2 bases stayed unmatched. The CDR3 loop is CASSKQGSYNEQFF. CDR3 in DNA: TGTGCCAGCAGTAAACAGGGGTCCTACAATGAGCAGTTCTTC.

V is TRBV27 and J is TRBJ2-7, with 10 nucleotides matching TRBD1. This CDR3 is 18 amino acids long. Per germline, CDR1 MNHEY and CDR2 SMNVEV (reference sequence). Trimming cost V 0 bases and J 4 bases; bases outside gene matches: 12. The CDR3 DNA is TGTGCCAGCAGTTTATCGTCGACCGGGACAGGGGTTTGGTACGAGCAGTACTTC. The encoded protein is CASSLSSTGTGVWYEQYF.

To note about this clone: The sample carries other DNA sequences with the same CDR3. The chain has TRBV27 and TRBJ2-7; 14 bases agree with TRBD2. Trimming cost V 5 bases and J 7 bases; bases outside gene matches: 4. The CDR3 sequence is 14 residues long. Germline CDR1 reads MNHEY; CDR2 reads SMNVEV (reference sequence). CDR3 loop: CASSVGLAGAEQYF. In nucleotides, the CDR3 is TGTGCCAGCAGTGTGGGACTAGCGGGAGCTGAGCAGTACTTC.

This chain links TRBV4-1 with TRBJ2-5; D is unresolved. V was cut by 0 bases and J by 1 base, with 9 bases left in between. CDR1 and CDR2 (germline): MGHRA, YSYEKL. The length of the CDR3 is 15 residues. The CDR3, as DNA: TGCGCCAGCAGCCAAGAGGTTTACGGCCAAGAGACCCAGTACTTC. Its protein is CASSQEVYGQETQYF.

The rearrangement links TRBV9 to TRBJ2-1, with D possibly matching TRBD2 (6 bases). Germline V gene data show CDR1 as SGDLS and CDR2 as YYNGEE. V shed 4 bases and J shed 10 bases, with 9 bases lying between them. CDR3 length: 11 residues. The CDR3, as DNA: TGTGCCAGCAGCTCCCGGGGGGAGCAGTTCTTC. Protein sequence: CASSSRGEQFF.